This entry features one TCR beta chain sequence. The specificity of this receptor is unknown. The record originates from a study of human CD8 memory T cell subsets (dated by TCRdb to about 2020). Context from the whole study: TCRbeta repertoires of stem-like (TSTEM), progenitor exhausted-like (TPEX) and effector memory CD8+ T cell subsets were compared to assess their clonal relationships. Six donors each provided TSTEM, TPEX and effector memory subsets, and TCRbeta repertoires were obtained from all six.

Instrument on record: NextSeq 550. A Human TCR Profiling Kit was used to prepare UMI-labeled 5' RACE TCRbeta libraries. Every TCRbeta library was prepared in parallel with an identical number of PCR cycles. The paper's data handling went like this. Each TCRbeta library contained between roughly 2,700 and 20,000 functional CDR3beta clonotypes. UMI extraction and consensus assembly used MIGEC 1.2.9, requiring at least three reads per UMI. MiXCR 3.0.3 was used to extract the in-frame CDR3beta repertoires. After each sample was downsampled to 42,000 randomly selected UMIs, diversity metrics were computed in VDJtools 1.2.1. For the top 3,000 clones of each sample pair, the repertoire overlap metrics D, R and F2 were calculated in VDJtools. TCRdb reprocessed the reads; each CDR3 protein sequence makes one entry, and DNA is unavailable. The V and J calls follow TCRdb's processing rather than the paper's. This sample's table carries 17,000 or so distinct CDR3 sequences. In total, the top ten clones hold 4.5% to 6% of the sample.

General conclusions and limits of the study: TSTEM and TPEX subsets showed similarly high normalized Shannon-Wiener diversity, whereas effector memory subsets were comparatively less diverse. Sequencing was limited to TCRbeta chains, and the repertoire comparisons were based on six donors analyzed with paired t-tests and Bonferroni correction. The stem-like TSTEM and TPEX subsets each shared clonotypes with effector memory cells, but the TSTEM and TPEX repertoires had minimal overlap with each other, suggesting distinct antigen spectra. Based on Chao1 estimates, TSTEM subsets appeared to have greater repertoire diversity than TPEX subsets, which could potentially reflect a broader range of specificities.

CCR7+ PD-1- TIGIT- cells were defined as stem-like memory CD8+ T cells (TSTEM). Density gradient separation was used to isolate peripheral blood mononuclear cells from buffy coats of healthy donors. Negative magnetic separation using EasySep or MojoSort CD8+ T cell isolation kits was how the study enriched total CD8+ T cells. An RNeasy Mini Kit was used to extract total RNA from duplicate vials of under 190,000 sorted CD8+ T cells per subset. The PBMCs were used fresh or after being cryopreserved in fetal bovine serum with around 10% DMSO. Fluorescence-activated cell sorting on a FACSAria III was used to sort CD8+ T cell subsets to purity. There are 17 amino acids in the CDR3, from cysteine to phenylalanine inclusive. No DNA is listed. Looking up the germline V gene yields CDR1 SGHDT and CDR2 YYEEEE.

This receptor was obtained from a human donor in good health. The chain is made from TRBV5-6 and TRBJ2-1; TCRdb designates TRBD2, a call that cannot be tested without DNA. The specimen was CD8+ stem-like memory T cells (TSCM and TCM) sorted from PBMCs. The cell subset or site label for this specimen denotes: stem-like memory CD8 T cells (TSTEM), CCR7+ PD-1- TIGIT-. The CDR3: CASSLSLAGSSYNEQFF. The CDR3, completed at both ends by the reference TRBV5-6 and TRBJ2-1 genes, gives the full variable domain DAGVTQSPTHLIKTRGQQVTLRCSPKSGHDTVSWYQQALGQGPQFIFQYYEEEERQRGNFPDRFSGHQFPNYSSELNVNALLLGDSALYLCASSLSLAGSSYNEQFFGPGTRLTVL.